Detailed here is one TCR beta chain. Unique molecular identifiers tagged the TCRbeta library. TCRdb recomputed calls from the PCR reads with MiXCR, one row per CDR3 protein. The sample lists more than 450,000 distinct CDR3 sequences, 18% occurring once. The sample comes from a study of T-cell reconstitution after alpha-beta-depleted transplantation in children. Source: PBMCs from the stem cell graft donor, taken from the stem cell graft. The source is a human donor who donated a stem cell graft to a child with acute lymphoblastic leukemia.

The CDR3 region has the DNA TGTGCCAGCTCACCAACGGAGGCTAGCGGGAGAAATGAGCAGTTCTTC. Translating it yields CASSPTEASGRNEQFF. The chain carries TRBV18 and TRBJ2-1; 10 nucleotides agree with TRBD2. Looked up from germline, CDR1 is KGHSH and CDR2 is LQKENI. V lost 2 bases and J lost 7; bases outside the gene matches: 8. The CDR3 is 16 amino acids.